This passage covers 27 T cell receptor beta chains from one sample sequenced in a study of vaccination effects on CD4 cells after COVID-19. Before any sequencing was done, the ViraFEST assay used viral peptide pools to expand antigen-specific CD4+ T cells. A 10-day culture period preceded the isolation of CD4+ T cells. What these receptors recognize is not known. Produced via immunoSEQ multiplex PCR; TCRdb's table is partial and in-frame only. This sample has tens of thousands of clones, with roughly 72% found just once. Sequences were derived from CD4+ T cells from PBMCs cultured with HCoV-229E spike peptides, sampled before COVID-19 vaccination. These receptors were obtained from a human donor who received a COVID-19 vaccine.

The V and J genes are TRBV7-2 and TRBJ1-5, with a weak D call TRBD1 (5 bases). The CDR3 runs 17 residues. Germline V gives CDR1 SGHTA, CDR2 FQGNSA. V was trimmed by 5 bases and J by 6 bases, leaving 23 bases between them. CDR3 bases: TGTGCCAGCAGCAAAGGTGGCTGGCAGGGAGGGAGTCAGCCCCAGCATTTT. It yields the protein CASSKGGWQGGSQPQHF.

The genes are TRBV6-5 and TRBJ2-3; D gene uncertain. The V end was cut by 0 bases, the J end by 1 base, with 8 bases between. The CDR3 consists of 15 residues. Germline CDR1 and CDR2: MNHEY and SVGAGI. In nucleotides, the CDR3 is TGTGCCAGCAGTTACTCGCGAACCGGCACAGATACGCAGTATTTT. Translated, it gives CASSYSRTGTDTQYF.

The CDR3 protein is CASSSLEAGTDTQYF. CDR3 nucleotide sequence: TGTGCCAGCAGTTCCTTGGAGGCGGGGACAGATACGCAGTATTTT. The genes are TRBV6-2 or TRBV6-3 and TRBJ2-3; tentatively, D is TRBD2 (6 bases). CDR3 length: 15 amino acids. V was trimmed by 4 bases and J by 3 bases, leaving 14 bases between them. Germline V gives CDR1 MNHEY, CDR2 SVGEGT.

The chain employs TRBV6-2 or TRBV6-3 and TRBJ1-4; no firm D call. The CDR3 length is 15 residues. Per the germline V gene, CDR1 is MNHEY and CDR2 is SVGEGT. Trimming removed 0 bases at V and 3 bases at J, with 8 bases between. This chain's CDR3 is CASSYSGEANEKLFF. DNA for the CDR3: TGTGCCAGCAGTTACTCCGGGGAGGCTAATGAAAAACTGTTTTTT.

The chain uses TRBV3-1 (or the pseudogene TRBV3-2) and TRBJ2-3; D unresolved. The ends were cut back, 4 bases at V and 1 base at J, with 6 bases in the middle. Germline V CDR1 and CDR2: LGHDT, YNNKEL (reference sequence). This CDR3 is 13 amino acids long. CDR3 in amino acids: CASSPRGTDTQYF. The DNA for the CDR3 is TGTGCCAGCAGCCCCCGAGGCACAGATACGCAGTATTTT.

The chain carries TRBV5-8 and TRBJ2-3; D call uncertain. V lost 7 bases to trimming and J lost 0 bases, with 18 bases between them. The CDR3 is 16 residues long. CDR1 and CDR2 from the germline V gene are SGHTS and YDEGEE. DNA of the CDR3: TGTGCCAGCCCCTTTCCCCCGGGTATAAGCACAGATACGCAGTATTTT. Its protein product is CASPFPPGISTDTQYF.

V is TRBV24-1 and J is TRBJ2-5; possible D gene TRBD2, 6 bases. From germline, CDR1 is KGHDR and CDR2 SFDVKD. V shed 2 bases and J shed 7 bases, with 16 bases lying between them. The CDR3 has 15 amino acids. This CDR3 reads CATSDSGGVPGTQYF. CDR3 coding DNA: TGTGCCACCAGTGATTCGGGCGGGGTCCCGGGGACCCAGTACTTC.

The chain uses TRBV7-8 and TRBJ2-7, with D uncertain. V was pared by 5 bases and J by 3 bases, with 17 bases between. The CDR3 has 15 residues. Germline V gives CDR1 SGHVS, CDR2 FQNEAQ. DNA for the CDR3: TGTGCCAGCAGCCCGAGGACCGACCAATTCTACGAGCAGTACGTC. Translating it yields CASSPRTDQFYEQYV.

This clone showed up just a few times. J is TRBJ2-2 and V is TRBV6-5, with TRBD1 identical over 7 bases. The CDR3 is made up of 15 amino acids. J was trimmed by 1 base and V by 6 bases; bases with no gene match: 5. CDR1 and CDR2 from the germline V gene are MNHEY and SVGAGI. The CDR3 loop is CASRKDRMNTGELFF. CDR3 coding DNA: TGTGCCAGCAGGAAGGACAGGATGAACACCGGGGAGCTGTTTTTT.

In its sample, this clone was seen a few times. J is TRBJ1-5 and V is TRBV2, with D hard to call. The CDR3 sequence is 14 residues long. The germline CDR1 and CDR2 sequences are SNHLY and FYNNEI. Trimming removed 3 bases at V and 3 bases at J, with 9 bases between. The CDR3 here is CASSDGVTNQPQHF. CDR3 coding DNA: TGTGCCAGCAGTGACGGGGTTACCAATCAGCCCCAGCATTTT.

This clone was found a few times. This chain connects TRBV2 to TRBJ1-2, with D maybe TRBD1 (5 bases). Trimming took off 4 bases at V and 6 bases at J, with 18 bases between the two ends. CDR3 length: 15 residues. Germline CDR1 is SNHLY and CDR2 is FYNNEI. CDR3 bases: TGTGCCAGCAGTGTGCAGGGACGTGGCCTGAATGGCTACACCTTC. Translated, it gives CASSVQGRGLNGYTF. The full variable domain, completed using reference TRBV2 and TRBJ1-2, is EPEVTQTPSHQVTQMGQEVILRCVPISNHLYFYWYRQILGQKVEFLVSFYNNEISEKSEIFDDQFSVERPDGSNFTLKIRSTKLEDSAMYFCASSVQGRGLNGYTFGSGTRLTVV.

The chain recombines TRBV30 with TRBJ1-3; possibly TRBD1 for D (5 bases). Germline CDR1 reads GTSNPN; CDR2 reads SVGIG (reference sequence). The V gene lost 7 bases and the J gene lost 0 bases, with 10 bases spanning the gap. There are 13 residues in the CDR3. In nucleotides, the CDR3 is TGTGCCTCGGCGACAGCCTCTGGAAACACCATATATTTT. It translates to CASATASGNTIYF.

V usage is TRBV7-2 and J usage is TRBJ2-5; D is perhaps TRBD2 (6 bases). CDR1 is SGHTA, CDR2 FQGNSA, per germline. Trimming cost V 0 bases and J 5 bases, with 19 bases left between them. There are 17 residues in the CDR3. This CDR3 is CASSLAGRGTPSETQYF. The DNA of the CDR3 is TGTGCCAGCAGCTTAGCGGGGCGGGGAACGCCAAGTGAGACCCAGTACTTC.

The chain links TRBV30 to TRBJ2-3; tentatively, D is TRBD1 (6 bases). This CDR3 has 14 residues. Germline lookup yields CDR1 GTSNPN and CDR2 SVGIG (reference sequence). Trimming removed 2 bases at V and 5 bases at J, with 14 bases between. The DNA of the CDR3 is TGTGCCTGGAGTCCCAGGGGCGCAGGAGATACGCAGTATTTT. It specifies CAWSPRGAGDTQYF.

This chain joins TRBV7-3 and TRBJ2-5; perhaps TRBD1 as D (5 bases). The germline V gene has CDR1 SGHTA and CDR2 FQGTGA. The germline V and J ends were trimmed by 0 bases and 9 bases, with 11 bases remaining between them. The CDR3 is 13 amino acids. CDR3 amino acids: CASSLTKGPPQYF. The CDR3 coding sequence is TGTGCCAGCAGCTTAACGAAGGGGCCGCCCCAGTACTTC.

Regarding this clone: This same CDR3 is encoded by further DNA sequences in the sample. The J gene is TRBJ1-1, the V gene TRBV7-3; D is perhaps TRBD1 (6 bases). Germline V CDR1 and CDR2: SGHTA, FQGTGA. V gave up 4 bases and J gave up 1 base, with 7 bases separating them. The CDR3 totals 13 residues. CDR3 loop: CASSSQGNTEAFF. The CDR3 DNA reads as TGTGCCAGCAGCTCACAGGGGAACACTGAAGCTTTCTTT.

This clone was counted only a few times. This chain joins TRBV6-2 or TRBV6-3 and TRBJ2-7, with D uncertain. This CDR3 contains 14 residues. CDR1 MNHEY and CDR2 SVGEGT come from the germline V gene. V was clipped by 2 bases and J by 2 bases, with 10 bases between them. CDR3: CASSYVNRAYEQYV. The CDR3 DNA reads as TGTGCCAGCAGTTACGTGAACAGAGCCTACGAGCAGTACGTC.

This clone was seen a single time. The CDR3 loop reads CASSPRLAGGQTRNYNEQFF. The CDR3 nucleotides read TGTGCCAGCAGCCCCCGACTAGCGGGGGGCCAAACAAGGAATTACAATGAGCAGTTCTTC. This chain joins TRBV7-6 and TRBJ2-1; 13 bases align to TRBD2. This CDR3 comprises 20 residues. V lost 5 bases and J lost 4; bases outside the gene matches: 17. Germline-derived CDR1 and CDR2 are SGHVS and FNYEAQ.

The gene calls are TRBV5-1 and TRBJ2-7, with TRBD2 as a possible D gene (5 bases). Trimming took 8 bases from V and 0 from J, leaving 9 bases between them. Germline V CDR1 and CDR2: SGHRS, YFSETQ. This CDR3 has 12 amino acids. CDR3 sequence reads: CASSGGSYEQYV. CDR3 in DNA: TGCGCCAGTTCTGGAGGCTCCTACGAGCAGTACGTC.

This clone came up a few times. This chain connects TRBV2 to TRBJ1-1; D is possibly TRBD1 (5 bases). CDR1 SNHLY and CDR2 FYNNEI come from the germline V gene. Between the trimmed V and J ends, which lost 7 bases and 4 bases, there was a span of 10 bases. The CDR3 has 12 residues. The CDR3: CASMYRTTEAFF. The CDR3 region has the DNA TGTGCCAGCATGTACAGGACCACTGAAGCTTTCTTT.

The rearrangement links TRBV27 to TRBJ2-3, with D perhaps TRBD2 (5 bases). Germline V lookup: CDR1 MNHEY, CDR2 SMNVEV (reference sequence). The CDR3 has 14 amino acids. V lost 7 bases and J 1 base, leaving 12 bases between the germline ends. DNA of the CDR3: TGTGCCAGCACCCGGGGTGGGGGCACAGATACGCAGTATTTT. This gives the protein CASTRGGGTDTQYF.

V usage is TRBV6-5 and J usage is TRBJ2-7; D ambiguous. V was cut by 6 bases and J by 12 bases, with 18 bases left in between. CDR3 length: 12 amino acids. Germline CDR1 is MNHEY and CDR2 is SVGAGI. The CDR3: CASSLDSVNWYV. For the CDR3, the DNA is TGTGCCAGCAGCCTAGACTCGGTCAATTGGTACGTC.

The chain recombines TRBV3-1 (or the pseudogene TRBV3-2) with TRBJ2-3; 9 bases are a match to TRBD1. Germline trimming cut 0 bases from V and 6 bases from J; bases unmatched to any gene: 4. CDR1 and CDR2 (germline): LGHDT, YNNKEL (reference sequence). CDR3 length equals 15 residues. The CDR3 reads CASSQDVQGADTQYF. The CDR3, as DNA: TGTGCCAGCAGCCAAGATGTACAGGGGGCGGATACGCAGTATTTT.

The chain carries TRBV6-6 and TRBJ2-7; D might be TRBD2 (6 bases). CDR1 and CDR2 (germline): MNHNY, SVGAGI (reference sequence). This CDR3 has 15 residues. The germline V and J ends were trimmed by 0 bases and 2 bases, with 11 bases remaining between them. The CDR3 coding sequence is TGTGCCAGCAGTTACTCGGGGGGTTCTACCTACGAGCAGTACGTC. Protein: CASSYSGGSTYEQYV.

The chain uses TRBV24-1 and TRBJ2-1; the D is unclear. There are 16 residues in the CDR3. CDR1 and CDR2 from the germline V gene are KGHDR and SFDVKD. V was cut by 3 bases and J by 6 bases, with 17 bases left in between. The CDR3: CATSDRKGGSLNEQFF. CDR3 in DNA: TGTGCCACCAGTGATCGAAAGGGTGGAAGTCTCAATGAGCAGTTCTTC.

The rearrangement uses TRBV9 and TRBJ1-2, with 12 bases aligning to TRBD1. Germline trimming cut 4 bases from V and 8 bases from J; bases unmatched to any gene: 9. The CDR3 is made up of 15 amino acids. Germline V gene data show CDR1 as SGDLS and CDR2 as YYNGEE. CDR3 DNA: TGTGCCAGCAGCTTTGCCGGGACAGGGGGCGTGGGCTACACCTTC. The encoded protein is CASSFAGTGGVGYTF.

The chain's CDR3 is CASSYRLAVEETQYF. As DNA, the CDR3 is TGTGCCAGCAGTTACAGGTTGGCAGTTGAAGAGACCCAGTACTTC. The gene calls are TRBV6-5 and TRBJ2-5; no definite D call. The V end was cut by 2 bases, the J end by 3 bases, with 13 bases between. The CDR3 has 15 amino acids. Germline lookup yields CDR1 MNHEY and CDR2 SVGAGI.